This T cell receptor beta chain derives from a study of Graves' ophthalmopathy and Graves' hyperthyroidism. Across the study: Peripheral blood was obtained at first diagnosis, ahead of any treatment. Study outcomes and limitations: Blood samples also showed most expanded thyroid clonotypes exceeding 0.001 frequency. With a specificity of 72.22% and a sensitivity of 70% to 71%, the model predicted ophthalmopathy progression.

The CDR3 spans 11 residues. V was cut by 6 bases and J by 6 bases, with 9 bases left in between. Germline CDR1 and CDR2: MNHEY and SVGEGT. Transcripts of RNA were the source for amplifying TCR beta CDR3 regions. A first-round RT-PCR used HTBI primers, followed by a second-round multiplex PCR. TCRdb used MiXCR to reprocess the multiplex PCR reads, holding one entry per CDR3 protein. The table shows over 200,000 distinct CDR3 sequences, with less than 30% occurring only once. Clinical symptoms, serum thyroxine, TRAb, thyroid ultrasound and orbital computed tomography determined diagnosis. This clonotype showed up many times. Its target is unknown.

V and J are TRBV6-2 or TRBV6-3 and TRBJ2-7; D remains ambiguous. This sequence originates from a middle-aged man with Graves' ophthalmopathy. Source material: peripheral blood. The CDR3 region is CASSRYGEQYF. DNA for the CDR3: TGTGCCAGCAGCCGGTACGGCGAGCAGTACTTC.